A single sample is the source of the 18 T cell receptor beta chains below, sequenced in a study of blood T cell repertoires in COVID-19 (dated by TCRdb to 2018 to 2021). The library was built by means of the immunoSEQ multiplex PCR assay. The table was pulled from immuneACCESS by TCRdb, which kept in-frame rearrangements only. Such tables lose some clones; where checked, under half of the loss comes from unresolved V genes, and the rest has no known cause. The sample table shows some 35,000 clones, and roughly 89% are seen once. The ten largest clones represent approximately 7.2% of the sample. Sample: peripheral blood. The receptor set was obtained from a human donor in a cohort sampled during active COVID-19.

Turning to this clone: Germline is not matched at one junction end, which may reflect a read error. The rearrangement uses TRBV11-2 and TRBJ2-5, with 11 bases that match TRBD2. Germline CDR1 reads SGHAT; CDR2 reads FQNNGV. The CDR3 is 16 residues long. The CDR3 coding sequence is TGTGCCAGCAGTTTAGCGGGGGGGCAGTATCAGGAGACCCAGTACTTC. Protein: CASSLAGGQYQETQYF.

The chain has TRBV2 and TRBJ2-3; the D gene is possibly TRBD2 (5 bases). Per the germline V gene, CDR1 is SNHLY and CDR2 is FYNNEI. V dropped 7 bases and J dropped 1 base, with 15 bases sitting between them. This CDR3 contains 15 residues. CDR3 amino acids: CASIRDGIRTDTQYF. In DNA, the CDR3 is TGTGCCAGCATTCGAGACGGGATCCGCACAGATACGCAGTATTTT.

This clone appeared a single time. The chain carries TRBV9 and TRBJ1-2; 7 bases fit TRBD1. The CDR3 consists of 14 residues. Looked up from germline, CDR1 is SGDLS and CDR2 is YYNGEE. With 4 bases clipped from V and 5 bases from J, the junction kept 8 bases outside the gene matches. CDR3: CASSLEGAGYGYTF. For the CDR3, the DNA is TGTGCCAGCAGCCTAGAGGGGGCGGGATATGGCTACACCTTC.

This chain links TRBV3-1 (or the pseudogene TRBV3-2) with TRBJ2-7; tentative D call: TRBD2 (5 bases). CDR1 and CDR2 from the germline V gene are LGHDT and YNNKEL (reference sequence). The CDR3 loop spans 14 amino acids. V gave up 1 base and J gave up 2 bases, with 9 bases separating them. CDR3 bases: TGTGCCAGCAGCCAAGCCCCGGAGGCCTACGAGCAGTACTTC. Residues: CASSQAPEAYEQYF.

The V call is TRBV7-8, the J call TRBJ2-1, with D tentatively TRBD2 (6 bases). The CDR3 has 16 amino acids. V lost 4 bases and J 6 bases, leaving 19 bases between the germline ends. Per germline, CDR1 SGHVS and CDR2 FQNEAQ. DNA for the CDR3: TGTGCCAGCAGCTCGACCGGGACTTCTCGCTTCAATGAGCAGTTCTTC. Protein product: CASSSTGTSRFNEQFF. Filled out from reference TRBV7-8 and TRBJ2-1, the complete variable domain reads GAGVSQSPRYKVAKRGQDVALRCDPISGHVSLFWYQQALGQGPEFLTYFQNEAQLDKSGLPSDRFFAERPEGSVSTLKIQRTQQEDSAVYLCASSSTGTSRFNEQFFGPGTRLTVL.

The rearrangement uses TRBV3-1 (or the pseudogene TRBV3-2) and TRBJ1-2; 11 bases map to TRBD1. CDR3 length equals 16 residues. J was trimmed by 4 bases and V by 3 bases; bases with no gene match: 7. Per the germline V gene, CDR1 is LGHDT and CDR2 is YNNKEL (reference sequence). CDR3 amino acids: CASSHPRTGGIYGYTF. The CDR3 DNA follows: TGTGCCAGCAGCCATCCTAGGACAGGGGGCATCTATGGCTACACCTTC.

The V and J genes are TRBV18 and TRBJ2-7; TRBD1 agrees at 7 bases. Germline CDR1 reads KGHSH; CDR2 reads LQKENI. The CDR3 runs 15 residues. Trimming removed 4 bases from V and 3 bases from J; junction bases left unmatched: 9. CDR3 loop: CASSLSGTDLYEQYF. The CDR3 region has the DNA TGTGCCAGCTCACTGTCCGGGACAGATCTCTACGAGCAGTACTTC. The full variable domain, rest sourced from reference TRBV18 and TRBJ2-7, is NAGVMQNPRHLVRRRGQEARLRCSPMKGHSHVYWYRQLPEEGLKFMVYLQKENIIDESGMPKERFSAEFPKEGPSILRIQQVVRGDSAAYFCASSLSGTDLYEQYFGPGTRLTVT.

The V and J genes are TRBV5-1 and TRBJ1-1; weak D call: TRBD1 (6 bases). Germline-derived CDR1 and CDR2 are SGHRS and YFSETQ. The CDR3 length is 16 residues. V lost 4 bases, J lost 0 bases, and 16 bases lay in between. The CDR3 reads CASSPRLQGMNTEAFF. The CDR3 bases are TGCGCCAGCAGCCCACGGTTACAGGGAATGAACACTGAAGCTTTCTTT.

The chain uses TRBV5-6 and TRBJ1-5; D unclear. This CDR3 is built from 12 residues. The V gene's germline CDR1 is SGHDT and CDR2 YYEEEE. Trimming removed 1 base at V and 4 bases at J, with 3 bases between. The CDR3 DNA reads TGTGCCAGCAGCTTGTTAAATCAGCCCCAGCATTTT. Amino acid sequence: CASSLLNQPQHF.

This chain joins TRBV29-1 and TRBJ2-1; maybe TRBD1 (6 bases). V dropped 2 bases and J dropped 9 bases, with 14 bases sitting between them. The CDR3 has 13 residues. CDR1 and CDR2 (germline): SQVTM, ANQGSEA. The CDR3 loop reads CSVEQGRIGEQFF. The CDR3 bases are TGCAGCGTTGAACAGGGGCGGATCGGTGAGCAGTTCTTC.

This clone was counted only a few times. This CDR3 reads CASTLGGTEAFF. The CDR3 DNA reads as TGTGCCAGCACCCTGGGGGGCACTGAAGCTTTCTTT. This chain links TRBV7-9 with TRBJ1-1, with D perhaps matching TRBD1 (5 bases). This CDR3 is built from 12 residues. Trimming removed 7 bases from V and 4 bases from J, with 10 bases in between. CDR1 and CDR2 from the germline V gene are SEHNR and FQNEAQ (reference sequence).

V gene TRBV7-8 combines with J gene TRBJ2-3; D call uncertain. There are 12 residues in the CDR3. Deletions cut 3 bases from V and 2 bases from J, with 3 bases between. CDR1 and CDR2 (germline): SGHVS, FQNEAQ. CDR3 sequence reads: CASSFVTDTQYF. The CDR3 DNA is TGTGCCAGCAGCTTCGTCACAGATACGCAGTATTTT.

This clone has only one observation. This chain connects TRBV5-4 to TRBJ2-5; TRBD2 agrees at 15 bases. This CDR3 is built from 17 residues. V gave up 4 bases and J gave up 5 bases; unmatched junction bases: 9. In germline, CDR1 is SGHNT, CDR2 YYREEE (reference sequence). The chain's CDR3 is CASSVGLAGGPVETQYF. CDR3 nucleotides: TGTGCCAGCAGCGTTGGACTAGCGGGGGGGCCAGTGGAGACCCAGTACTTC.

The sample holds one count of this clone. The chain joins TRBV7-3 to TRBJ2-5, with 8 bases fitting TRBD2. This CDR3 region has 13 residues. Germline CDR1 SGHTA, CDR2 FQGTGA. V lost 8 bases and J lost 5; bases outside the gene matches: 7. The CDR3 DNA sequence: TGTGCCAGCGCGTTGACTAGCGTGGAGACCCAGTACTTC. As protein: CASALTSVETQYF.

V is TRBV6-2 or TRBV6-3 and J is TRBJ1-2; 7 bases map to TRBD1. This CDR3 contains 13 residues. The V segment lost 5 bases and the J segment 1 base; nucleotides outside the gene matches: 1. Germline V gene lookup returns CDR1 MNHEY and CDR2 SVGEGT. CDR3 sequence: CASSGTDNYGYTF. CDR3 DNA sequence: TGTGCCAGCAGTGGGACAGATAACTATGGCTACACCTTC.

This rearrangement joins TRBV4-3 to TRBJ2-1; 12 nucleotides match TRBD2. Germline V CDR1 and CDR2: LGHNA, YSLEER. With V trimmed by 0 bases and J by 11 bases, 8 bases remained unmatched. This CDR3 spans 16 amino acids. The CDR3 is CASSQEERLAGVQQFF. Here the CDR3 DNA reads TGCGCCAGCAGCCAAGAGGAAAGACTAGCGGGAGTACAGCAGTTCTTC.

The chain combines TRBV12-3 or TRBV12-4 with TRBJ2-1, with D possibly being TRBD1 (5 bases). The CDR3 covers 12 residues. V was cut by 5 bases and J by 12 bases, with 14 bases left in between. DNA for the CDR3: TGTGCCAGCAGTCCCACCCGCAGGGCGCAGTTCTTC. Residues: CASSPTRRAQFF.

The chain recombines TRBV14 with TRBJ2-1; possibly TRBD2 for D (5 bases). The length of the CDR3 is 16 residues. The germline gives CDR1 SGHDN, CDR2 FVKESK. V was trimmed by 3 bases and J by 4 bases, leaving 16 bases between them. This CDR3 is CASSHLSGERYNEQFF. DNA for the CDR3: TGTGCCAGCAGCCATCTAAGTGGGGAGAGGTACAATGAGCAGTTCTTC. Drawing the rest from reference TRBV14 and TRBJ2-1, the complete variable domain is EAGVTQFPSHSVIEKGQTVTLRCDPISGHDNLYWYRRVMGKEIKFLLHFVKESKQDESGMPNNRFLAERTGGTYSTLKVQPAELEDSGVYFCASSHLSGERYNEQFFGPGTRLTVL.